This T cell receptor beta chain was sequenced for a study of shared clonotypes between healthy human individuals (dated by TCRdb to 2020 to 2022). About the study as a whole: Three men and a couple of women, aged 18 to 49 years, made up the cohort. For each donor, three plates each were used for CD4 naive and CD4 memory, two plates were used for CD8 naive, and one plate was used for CD8 memory. Blood TCR repertoires of roughly five healthy adults were deeply sequenced to estimate repertoire size and the extent of clonotype sharing between individuals. Libraries were prepared and TCR repertoires were sequenced by different laboratories using diverse techniques, in order to increase sequencing depth and limit assay-specific biases. Per donor, leukapheresis produced somewhere between about 0.85 and 8.9 billion PBMCs.

As concerns this clone: Its antigen specificity is not known. Base qualities are missing; no much larger clone stands one base away.

CD8 naive samples were CD45RO-negative cells positively selected for CCR7, giving a CD45RA+CCR7+ population that excluded TemRA cells. The donors were healthy, HIV-negative adults with no recently reported acute infections or vaccinations. Every donor was a Caucasian adult residing in Nashville, Tennessee, USA. Blood was obtained by leukapheresis, after which PBMCs were separated by Ficoll-Histopaque density gradient centrifugation and cryopreserved in liquid nitrogen vapor phase. Purity and quantity of every magnetically sorted T cell population were checked by analytical flow cytometry. From each sorted fraction, genomic DNA was isolated and quantified by UV absorbance on a Nanodrop 2000c. TCR CDR3 regions were amplified from genomic DNA by multiplex PCR using the deep immunoSEQ assay. Genomic DNA extracted from each cell subset was distributed evenly over all wells of several immunoSEQ 96-well plates, and each plate served as one replicate. For sorted subsets, each replicate PCR was loaded with around 220 ng genomic DNA, equivalent to 25,000 to 30,000 T cell genomes. Purified libraries were measured with a Qubit 3.0 fluorometer, size-checked on a Bioanalyzer 2100, and measured again with the KAPA Library Quantification kit. A separate single-read 150-cycle Illumina NextSeq 550 flow cell was used to sequence each immunoSEQ 96-well plate. The paper's data handling went like this. Because only junctional sequences without quality scores were contained in the immunoSEQ output, filtering matching that applied to full-length reads could not be performed. Sequences were annotated with PyIR, a Python wrapper for IgBLAST v1.9, and V/J genes and CDR3 were assigned using IMGT germline references. Reads with weak V/J assignments (E-value above 1e-6), missing CDR3, stop codons, out-of-frame junctions, or ambiguous translated residues were removed. V3J clonotypes were defined as sequences sharing an identical inferred V gene, J gene, and CDR3 amino acid sequence. Percentage overlap between repertoires was computed as shared unique clonotypes divided by the size of the smaller repertoire. Repertoire richness was assessed with RTK rarefaction, the Chao1 estimator, and Recon v2.1 estimates of unobserved clonotypes. OLGA was used to compute generation probabilities for all TCRbeta clonotypes that the gDNA method yielded from a handful of donors. The clones in this table, taken by TCRdb from immuneACCESS, are in-frame only. Not every clone is retained; where verified, under half of the shortfall comes from an unresolved V gene, and the cause of the rest is unknown. V, J and clone size are taken as reported in that table, and D and trimming were inferred from the DNA itself. A total of about 1,800,000 clones appear in this sample, about 95% of them only once. The ten largest clonotypes hold 1.2% of the sample.

Here is what the overall study found, with its caveats: Sharing across a few donors was observed for approximately 5% of naive CD4, 3% to 4% of naive CD8, about 2.3% of memory CD4, and roughly 0.43% of memory CD8 clonotypes. Because the study included only a small number of donors, the genetic and exposure-history diversity represented was limited. Incomplete sequencing was indicated by rarefaction of sorted-subset datasets, despite the large sequencing depth. Only blood was sampled, and tissue TCR repertoires likely differ from those in blood. Naive subsets generally had larger estimated clonotype richness than memory subsets. Based on pairwise subsampling, the degree of clonotype sharing among donors was expected to be affected by sequencing depth. Compared with non-shared clonotypes, the clonotypes found in all four sorted-subset donors had higher generation probabilities.

V and J are truncated by 5 bases and 5 bases respectively, leaving an intervening sequence of 10 bases. The CDR3, cysteine through phenylalanine, is 13 amino acids long. Only the CDR3 region is kept as DNA, spanning 39 bases read in frame from base 1. The germline V gene gives CDR1 as SGHVS and CDR2 as FQNEAQ. The rearrangement joined TRBV7-8 to TRBJ2-1; the D gene remains uncertain. Sequencing was done on a sample of naive CD8+ T cells sorted from blood. The sample's cell subset or site label, in plain terms: CD45RA+CCR7+. The receptor's source is a man aged 18 to 29 in good health. This receptor carries the CDR3 CASSAVFDNEQFF. The nucleotide sequence is TGTGCCAGCAGCGCTGTCTTCGACAATGAGCAGTTCTTC.